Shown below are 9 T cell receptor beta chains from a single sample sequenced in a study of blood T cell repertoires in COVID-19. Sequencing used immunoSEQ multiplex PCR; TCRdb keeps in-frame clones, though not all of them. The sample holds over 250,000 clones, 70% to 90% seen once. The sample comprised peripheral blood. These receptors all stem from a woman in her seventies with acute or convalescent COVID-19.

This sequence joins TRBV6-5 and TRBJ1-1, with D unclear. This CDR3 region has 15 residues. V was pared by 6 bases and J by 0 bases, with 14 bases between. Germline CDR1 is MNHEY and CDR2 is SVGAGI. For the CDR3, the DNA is TGTGCCAGCAGCAGACCCGGGATCCTGAACACTGAAGCTTTCTTT. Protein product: CASSRPGILNTEAFF.

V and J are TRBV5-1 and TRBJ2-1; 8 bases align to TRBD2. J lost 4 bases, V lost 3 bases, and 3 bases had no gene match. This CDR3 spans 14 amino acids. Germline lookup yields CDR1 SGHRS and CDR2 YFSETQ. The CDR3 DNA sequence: TGCGCCAGCAGCTCGGAGCGGGGGTACAATGAGCAGTTCTTC. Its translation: CASSSERGYNEQFF.

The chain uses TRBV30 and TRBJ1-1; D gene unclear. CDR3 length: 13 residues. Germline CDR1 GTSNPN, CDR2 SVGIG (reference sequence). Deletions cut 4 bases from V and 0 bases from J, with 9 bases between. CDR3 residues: CAWTLAMNTEAFF. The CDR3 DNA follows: TGTGCCTGGACACTAGCCATGAACACTGAAGCTTTCTTT. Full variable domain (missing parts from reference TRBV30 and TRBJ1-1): SQTIHQWPATLVQPVGSPLSLECTVEGTSNPNLYWYRQAAGRGLQLLFYSVGIGQISSEVPQNLSASRPQDRQFILSSKKLLLSDSGFYLCAWTLAMNTEAFFGQGTRLTVV.

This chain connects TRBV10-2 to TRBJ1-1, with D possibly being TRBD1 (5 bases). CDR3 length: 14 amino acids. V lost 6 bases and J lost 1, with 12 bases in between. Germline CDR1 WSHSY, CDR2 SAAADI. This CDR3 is CASRPGRGNTEAFF. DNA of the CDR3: TGCGCCAGCAGACCAGGGCGGGGGAACACTGAAGCTTTCTTT.

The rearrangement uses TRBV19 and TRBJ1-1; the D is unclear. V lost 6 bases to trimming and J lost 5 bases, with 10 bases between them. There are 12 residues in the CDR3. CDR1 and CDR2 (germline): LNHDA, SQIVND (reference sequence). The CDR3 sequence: CASSARVTEAFF. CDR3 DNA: TGTGCCAGTAGCGCCCGGGTAACTGAAGCTTTCTTT.

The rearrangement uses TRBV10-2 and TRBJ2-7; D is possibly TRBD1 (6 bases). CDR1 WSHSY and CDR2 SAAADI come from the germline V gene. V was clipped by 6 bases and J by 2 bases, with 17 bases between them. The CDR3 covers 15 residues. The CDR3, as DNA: TGCGCCAGCAGCGCCGGGACCCAGGGGCCCTACGAGCAGTACTTC. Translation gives CASSAGTQGPYEQYF.

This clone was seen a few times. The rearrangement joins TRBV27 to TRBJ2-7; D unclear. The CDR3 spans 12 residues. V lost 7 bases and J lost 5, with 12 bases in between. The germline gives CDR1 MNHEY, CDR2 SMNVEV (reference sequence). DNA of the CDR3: TGTGCCAGCAAGAGCCCAGGCCACGAGCAGTACTTC. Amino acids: CASKSPGHEQYF.

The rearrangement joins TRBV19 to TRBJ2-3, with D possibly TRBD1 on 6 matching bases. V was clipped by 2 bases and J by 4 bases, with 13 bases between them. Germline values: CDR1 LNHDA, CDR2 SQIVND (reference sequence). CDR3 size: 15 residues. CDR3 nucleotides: TGTGCCAGTAGTATAAGTGGGGGCCGCGCAGATACGCAGTATTTT. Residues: CASSISGGRADTQYF.

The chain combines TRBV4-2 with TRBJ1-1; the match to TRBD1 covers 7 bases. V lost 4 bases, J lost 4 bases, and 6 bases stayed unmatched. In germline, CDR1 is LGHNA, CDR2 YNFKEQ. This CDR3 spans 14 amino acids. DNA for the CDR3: TGTGCCAGCAGCCTATCGGCAGGGGGCACTGAAGCTTTCTTT. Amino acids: CASSLSAGGTEAFF.